This T cell receptor beta chain was observed in a study of cytomegalovirus exposure and HLA in healthy donors. Study conclusions and caveats: A link between a missense DCLRE1C variant and TCR beta V- and J-gene trimming emerged from a later analysis. Being indistinguishable, some V segments were excluded, TRBV6-2 and TRBV6-3 among them. Accurate predictions that matched the HLA-A and HLA-B alleles of most subjects were reportedly made from TCR beta sequences.

V was shortened by 4 bases and J by 9 bases, with 13 bases between the two germline ends. CDR3 length: 12 amino acids. Per germline, CDR1 SGDLS and CDR2 YYNGEE. The PCR made use of 60 Vbeta and 13 Jbeta primers. Libraries were prepared by immunoSEQ multiplex PCR; TCRdb keeps only in-frame clonotypes and omits some of them. Among 140,000 or so clones listed, about four fifths were seen once. Worth noting for this clone: Its antigen is unknown.

This sequence was found in a man in his forties in good health and CMV-seronegative. The rearrangement links TRBV9 to TRBJ1-2; D call uncertain. The specimen sequenced was PBMCs. The CDR3 DNA reads as TGTGCCAGCAGCACCGGAAGGAGGCGCTACACCTTC. Amino acid sequence: CASSTGRRRYTF.